Listed here are 10 T cell receptor beta chains from one sample, sequenced in a study of immune evolution from preneoplasia to lung adenocarcinoma. TCRdb keeps only in-frame clones here, not all; method: immunoSEQ multiplex PCR. The data contain over 11,000 clones, less than 85% of them singletons. The sample comprised FFPE minimally invasive lung adenocarcinoma tissue. The receptors here all came from a person between 65 and 80 years old with lung adenocarcinoma.

The chain links TRBV9 to TRBJ1-1, with TRBD1 matching 8 bases. V was pared by 3 bases and J by 0 bases, with 4 bases of the junction left unmatched. This CDR3 has 15 amino acids. Germline CDR1 SGDLS, CDR2 YYNGEE. CDR3 residues: CASSAQTGVNTEAFF. In DNA form, the CDR3 reads TGTGCCAGCAGCGCTCAGACAGGGGTGAACACTGAAGCTTTCTTT.

The CDR3 loop reads CASSSGGWNEQFF. CDR3 DNA: TGTGCCAGCAGCTCAGGAGGGTGGAATGAGCAGTTCTTC. This chain links TRBV7-3 with TRBJ2-1, with D tentatively TRBD2 (6 bases). Germline V gene lookup returns CDR1 SGHTA and CDR2 FQGTGA. The CDR3 is 13 amino acids. V lost 4 bases and J 7 bases, leaving 11 bases between the germline ends.

Points on this clone: The sample contains more than one DNA sequence encoding this CDR3. CDR3 DNA sequence: TGCAGTGCTAGAACTTACAATGAGCAGTTCTTC. Its protein is CSARTYNEQFF. The V call is TRBV20-1, the J call TRBJ2-1; D gene unclear. V lost 2 bases to trimming and J lost 4 bases, with 3 bases between them. The CDR3 runs 11 residues. Germline CDR1 DFQATT, CDR2 SNEGSKA (reference sequence).

This clone was recorded a few times. A junction boundary mismatches the germline segment, possibly from a read error. This sequence joins TRBV28 and TRBJ2-3, with TRBD2 as a possible D gene (6 bases). The CDR3 runs 14 residues. The germline V gene encodes CDR1 MDHEN and CDR2 SYDVKM. DNA of the CDR3: TGTGCCAGCAGTTTGCGGGGTGGTACAGATAGGCAGTATTTT. Its translation: CASSLRGGTDRQYF.

V and J are TRBV7-9 and TRBJ1-2, with D possibly TRBD1 on 6 matching bases. The CDR3 is made up of 13 amino acids. With 5 bases removed from V and 8 bases from J, the gap between germline ends came to 15 bases. Germline V gives CDR1 SEHNR, CDR2 FQNEAQ (reference sequence). The CDR3 DNA reads as TGTGCCAGCAGCCTGGGGGACATTCGGGGCTACACCTTC. Translation: CASSLGDIRGYTF.

The genes are TRBV30 and TRBJ2-7; the D gene is possibly TRBD1 (5 bases). CDR1 is GTSNPN and CDR2 is SVGIG in the germline V gene (reference sequence). The CDR3 runs 13 residues. The germline V and J ends were trimmed by 3 bases and 0 bases, with 9 bases remaining between them. The CDR3 nucleotides are TGTGCCTGGAGGCCGGACAACTCCTACGAGCAGTACTTC. Its translation: CAWRPDNSYEQYF.

The rearrangement joins TRBV30 to TRBJ1-2, with a tentative D call TRBD1 (5 bases). The V and J ends lost 2 bases and 8 bases respectively, with 15 bases between them. CDR1 and CDR2 (germline): GTSNPN, SVGIG (reference sequence). The CDR3 loop spans 13 amino acids. DNA of the CDR3: TGTGCCTGGAGTAAGGGGCCGGGGAAGGGCTACACCTTC. Its protein product is CAWSKGPGKGYTF.

DNA for the CDR3: TGTGCCAGCAGCCAAGATTTGACGGTAAAGGGAGGGGACAATGAGCAGTTCTTC. Protein product: CASSQDLTVKGGDNEQFF. The chain joins TRBV4-2 to TRBJ2-1; 7 bases align to TRBD2. Per germline, CDR1 LGHNA and CDR2 YNFKEQ. The length of the CDR3 is 18 residues. V shed 0 bases and J 5 bases; nucleotides not matched to a gene: 13.

This clone was seen a few times. This rearrangement joins TRBV19 to TRBJ2-5; D remains ambiguous. The V and J ends lost 0 bases and 0 bases respectively, with 2 bases between them. Looked up from germline, CDR1 is LNHDA and CDR2 is SQIVND (reference sequence). The CDR3 runs 13 residues. The CDR3 here is CASSIEDQETQYF. CDR3 nucleotide sequence: TGTGCCAGTAGTATAGAGGACCAAGAGACCCAGTACTTC.

This chain joins TRBV10-1 and TRBJ1-1, with TRBD1 matching over 7 bases. Germline V gene lookup returns CDR1 WNHNN and CDR2 SYGVQD (reference sequence). The V and J ends lost 2 bases and 5 bases, in that order; junction bases with no gene match: 8. This CDR3 comprises 15 residues. CDR3 in amino acids: CASSEEGGGRTEAFF. The CDR3 DNA sequence: TGCGCCAGCAGTGAGGAGGGAGGGGGCCGGACTGAAGCTTTCTTT.